These 12 T cell receptor beta chains originate from one sample sequenced in a study of T cell responses to AZD1222 COVID-19 vaccine. Here immunoSEQ multiplex PCR was the method, and the copy in TCRdb shows in-frame clones only, minus some. The repertoire holds 90,000 to 150,000 clones, with roughly nine tenths as singletons. Sequences were derived from peripheral blood, sampled on day 0 of AZD1222 vaccination. The origin of the receptors is an adult in good health.

The chain uses TRBV28 and TRBJ1-5; 12 bases match TRBD1. The CDR3 has 18 amino acids. Germline V gene lookup returns CDR1 MDHEN and CDR2 SYDVKM. V lost 2 bases, J lost 5 bases, and 10 bases stayed unmatched. This CDR3 reads CASSLQPGTGGAHQPQHF. Written as DNA, the CDR3 is TGTGCCAGCAGTTTACAACCGGGGACAGGGGGCGCCCATCAGCCCCAGCATTTT.

The table lists this clone with a few counts. Other DNA sequences within the sample encode an identical CDR3. V is TRBV18 and J is TRBJ2-3; no definite D call. The CDR3 loop spans 13 amino acids. Germline V gene sequence: CDR1 KGHSH, CDR2 LQKENI. The V end was cut by 0 bases, the J end by 0 bases, with 1 base between. The CDR3 sequence: CASSPPSTDTQYF. Written as DNA, the CDR3 is TGTGCCAGCTCACCACCTAGCACAGATACGCAGTATTTT.

The chain uses TRBV5-1 and TRBJ2-7, with 12 bases lining up with TRBD1. Germline loops: CDR1 SGHRS, CDR2 YFSETQ. This CDR3 spans 17 amino acids. The ends lost 1 base at V and 0 bases at J; junction bases unmatched: 5. CDR3 residues: CASSLLGQGAISYEQYF. The CDR3 DNA reads as TGCGCCAGCAGCTTGTTGGGACAGGGGGCCATCTCCTACGAGCAGTACTTC.

The V and J genes are TRBV5-6 and TRBJ2-7, with unresolved D. The CDR3 consists of 12 residues. The V end lost 0 bases, the J end lost 4 bases, and 5 bases lay between the germline ends. The germline V gene encodes CDR1 SGHDT and CDR2 YYEEEE. The CDR3 DNA reads TGTGCCAGCAGCTTGGATCGGTACGAGCAGTACTTC. This encodes CASSLDRYEQYF. Looking up the rest from reference TRBV5-6 and TRBJ2-7 gives the full variable domain: DAGVTQSPTHLIKTRGQQVTLRCSPKSGHDTVSWYQQALGQGPQFIFQYYEEEERQRGNFPDRFSGHQFPNYSSELNVNALLLGDSALYLCASSLDRYEQYFGPGTRLTVT.

The V call is TRBV5-4, the J call TRBJ2-1; 13 bases agree with TRBD2. V shed 2 bases and J 6 bases; nucleotides not matched to a gene: 2. The CDR3 has 15 residues. Germline CDR1 SGHNT, CDR2 YYREEE (reference sequence). CDR3 nucleotide sequence: TGTGCCAGCAGCTTTACTAGCGGGAGGGCCAATGAGCAGTTCTTC. Translated, it gives CASSFTSGRANEQFF.

The chain is built from TRBV3-1 (or the pseudogene TRBV3-2) and TRBJ2-7; the D gene is possibly TRBD2 (6 bases). The germline V gene encodes CDR1 LGHDT and CDR2 YNNKEL (reference sequence). V lost 5 bases and J 7 bases, leaving 21 bases between the germline ends. This CDR3 region has 15 residues. The CDR3 nucleotides read TGTGCCAGCAGCTCTCCCGGCGGGGTCCCTCGGGAGCAGTACTTC. The encoded protein is CASSSPGGVPREQYF.

V usage is TRBV7-2 and J usage is TRBJ2-1, with D hard to call. From germline, CDR1 is SGHTA and CDR2 FQGNSA. The CDR3 has 15 amino acids. Trimming took off 1 base at V and 2 bases at J, with 9 bases between the two ends. The CDR3 spells CASSLESGAYNEQFF. The CDR3 DNA follows: TGTGCCAGCAGCTTAGAGAGTGGGGCCTACAATGAGCAGTTCTTC.

The rearrangement uses TRBV29-1 and TRBJ1-4, with D possibly matching TRBD1 (6 bases). Germline values: CDR1 SQVTM, CDR2 ANQGSEA. The CDR3 runs to 15 residues. Trimming left V 0 bases short and J 8 bases short, with 16 bases between. CDR3 sequence: CSVEEGALGAEKLFF. The CDR3 nucleotides read TGCAGCGTTGAAGAGGGGGCCCTTGGGGCCGAAAAACTGTTTTTT.

CDR3 region: CAWSKKGHLGRGTYEQYF. In nucleotides, the CDR3 is TGTGCCTGGAGCAAAAAGGGCCACCTCGGGAGGGGGACCTACGAGCAGTACTTC. The chain combines TRBV30 with TRBJ2-7; 8 bases match TRBD2. The J segment lost 2 bases and the V segment lost 3 bases, leaving 18 bases of the junction unmatched. This CDR3 contains 18 residues. CDR1 is GTSNPN and CDR2 is SVGIG in the germline V gene (reference sequence).

The chain recombines TRBV3-1 (or the pseudogene TRBV3-2) with TRBJ2-5; the D call may be TRBD1 or TRBD2 (6 bases each). V lost 8 bases to trimming and J lost 5 bases, with 9 bases between them. CDR1 LGHDT and CDR2 YNNKEL come from the germline V gene (reference sequence). The CDR3 sequence is 11 residues long. The chain's CDR3 is CASGGPETQYF. In nucleotides, the CDR3 is TGTGCCAGCGGGGGGCCGGAGACCCAGTACTTC.

This clone has only a few counts. This sequence joins TRBV10-3 and TRBJ1-3; D might be TRBD1 (6 bases). V lost 4 bases to trimming and J lost 6 bases, with 10 bases between them. The length of the CDR3 is 13 residues. CDR1 ENHRY and CDR2 SYGVKD come from the germline V gene. Written as DNA, the CDR3 is TGTGCCATCAGTGGGGGGGGCCAAAACACCATATATTTT. It specifies CAISGGGQNTIYF.

V is TRBV2 and J is TRBJ2-5, with unresolved D. Germline values: CDR1 SNHLY, CDR2 FYNNEI. Trimming removed 1 base from V and 7 bases from J, with 13 bases in between. The CDR3 totals 14 residues. The CDR3 DNA reads TGTGCCAGCAGTGAAGGAGGTTCTGGTTGGACCCAGTACTTC. It codes for CASSEGGSGWTQYF.